The sequence of this T cell receptor beta chain was determined in a study of blood T cell repertoires in COVID-19. At the level of the study: Sites in the United States, Italy and Spain provided acute and convalescent COVID-19 samples. The analysed material was cDNA or gDNA that came from T cells, B-cell-depleted T cells, or PBMCs.

Concerning this clone: Other DNA sequences in this specimen translate into the identical CDR3.

As processed by the authors: From reference gene primer amplification, estimates of nucleated cell counts were derived. TCRdb keeps only in-frame clones here, not all; method: immunoSEQ multiplex PCR. The DNA was the basis for D and trimming; V, J and clone size are from that table. This table holds approximately 160,000 clones, 70% to 90% found once. V gave up 1 base and J gave up 1 base, with 10 bases separating them. Germline V lookup: CDR1 SGHTA, CDR2 FQGNSA. The CDR3 runs 15 residues. This chain links TRBV7-2 with TRBJ1-1; no clear D. This TCR was recovered from a man aged 55 to 70 who had recovered from COVID-19. The specimen sequenced was peripheral blood. This CDR3 reads CASSLVPGRNTEAFF. CDR3 DNA sequence: TGTGCCAGCAGCTTAGTCCCGGGTAGGAACACTGAAGCTTTCTTT.